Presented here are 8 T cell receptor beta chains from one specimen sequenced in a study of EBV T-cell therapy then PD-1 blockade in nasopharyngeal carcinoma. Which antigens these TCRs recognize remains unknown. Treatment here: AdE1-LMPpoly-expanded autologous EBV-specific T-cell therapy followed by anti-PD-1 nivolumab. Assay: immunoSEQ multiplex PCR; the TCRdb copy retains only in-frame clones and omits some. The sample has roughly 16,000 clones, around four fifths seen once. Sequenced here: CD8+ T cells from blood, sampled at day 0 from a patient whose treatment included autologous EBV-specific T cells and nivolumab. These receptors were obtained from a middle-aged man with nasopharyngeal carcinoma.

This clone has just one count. The CDR3 DNA reads TGTGCCAGCAGTCTACGGGCAGCAACTAATGAAAAACTGTTTTTT. The encoded protein is CASSLRAATNEKLFF. The chain links TRBV6-5 to TRBJ1-4, with D unclear. CDR3 length: 15 amino acids. V was pared by 5 bases and J by 0 bases, with 10 bases between. CDR1 and CDR2 from the germline V gene are MNHEY and SVGAGI.

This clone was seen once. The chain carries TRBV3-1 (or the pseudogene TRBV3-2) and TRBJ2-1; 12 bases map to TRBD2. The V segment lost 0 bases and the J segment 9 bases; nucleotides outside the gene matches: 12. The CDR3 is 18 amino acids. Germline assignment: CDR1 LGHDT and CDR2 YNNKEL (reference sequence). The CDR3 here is CASSQDLGLAGGHSEQFF. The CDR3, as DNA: TGTGCCAGCAGCCAAGATCTAGGGCTAGCGGGGGGGCACTCTGAGCAGTTCTTC.

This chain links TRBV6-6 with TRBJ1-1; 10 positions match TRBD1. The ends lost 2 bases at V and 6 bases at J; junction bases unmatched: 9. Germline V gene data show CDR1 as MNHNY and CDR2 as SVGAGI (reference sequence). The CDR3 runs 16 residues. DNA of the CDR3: TGTGCCAGCAGTTACGACAGGGGGCTCAGGTTGGCTGAAGCTTTCTTT. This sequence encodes CASSYDRGLRLAEAFF.

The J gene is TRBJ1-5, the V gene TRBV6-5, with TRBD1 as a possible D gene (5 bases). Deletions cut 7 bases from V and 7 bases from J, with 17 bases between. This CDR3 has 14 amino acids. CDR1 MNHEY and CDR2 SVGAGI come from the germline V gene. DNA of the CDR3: TGTGCCAGCAAGGCAGGGTGGGAACAGCAGCCCCAGCATTTT. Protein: CASKAGWEQQPQHF.

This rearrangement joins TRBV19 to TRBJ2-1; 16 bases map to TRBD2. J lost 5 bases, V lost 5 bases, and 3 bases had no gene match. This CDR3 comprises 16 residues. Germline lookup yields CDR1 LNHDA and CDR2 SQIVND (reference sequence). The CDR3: CASSVGLAGGHNEQFF. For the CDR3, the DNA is TGTGCCAGTAGTGTGGGACTAGCGGGGGGGCACAATGAGCAGTTCTTC.

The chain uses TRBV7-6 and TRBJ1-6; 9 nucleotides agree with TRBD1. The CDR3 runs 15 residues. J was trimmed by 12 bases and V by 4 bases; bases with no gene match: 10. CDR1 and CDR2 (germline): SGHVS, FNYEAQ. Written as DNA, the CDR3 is TGTGCCAGCAGCTACGGGACAGGGCAGGGGAAACCCCTCCACTTT. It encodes CASSYGTGQGKPLHF.

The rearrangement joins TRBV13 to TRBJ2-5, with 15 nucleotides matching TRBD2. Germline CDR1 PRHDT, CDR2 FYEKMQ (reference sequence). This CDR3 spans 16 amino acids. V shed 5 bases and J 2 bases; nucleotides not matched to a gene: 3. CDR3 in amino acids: CASSPGTSGGQETQYF. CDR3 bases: TGTGCCAGCAGCCCGGGGACTAGCGGGGGGCAAGAGACCCAGTACTTC.

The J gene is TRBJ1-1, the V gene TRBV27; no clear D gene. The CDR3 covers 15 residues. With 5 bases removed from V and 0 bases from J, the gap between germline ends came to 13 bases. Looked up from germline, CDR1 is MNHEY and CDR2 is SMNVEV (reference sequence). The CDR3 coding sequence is TGTGCCAGCAGTCCCACTCGGAGGGTGAACACTGAAGCTTTCTTT. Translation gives CASSPTRRVNTEAFF.